The entry below gives a single T cell receptor (beta chain) sequence along with its context. The antigen remains unidentified. Sequenced by immunoSEQ multiplex PCR; TCRdb stores in-frame clones only, minus some. Seen here are several thousand clones, around 78% observed once, and the top ten hold 50% to 60%. These data originate in a study of OX40 agonist ivuxolimab in advanced cancers. Study at large: Treatment of patients was with ivuxolimab, an agonistic anti-OX40 (CD134) antibody. The mean age was approximately 60 years, ranging from roughly 23 to 90, with around four fifths of participants male. Patients were infused with ivuxolimab every 2 weeks at 0.01 to 10 mg/kg.

Notes on the study in general: Expanded peripheral T-cell antigen specificity went undetermined.

Germline V CDR1 and CDR2: SGHTA, FQGTGA. V lost 3 bases, J lost 4 bases, and 16 bases lay in between. The CDR3 totals 15 residues. The specimen comprised CD4+ or CD8+ T cells sorted from blood, sampled in a trial of the OX40 agonist ivuxolimab. This chain connects TRBV7-3 to TRBJ2-7, with D perhaps matching TRBD2 (6 bases). This TCR was recovered from an adult with an advanced solid tumor such as melanoma, head and neck, liver or kidney cancer. CDR3: CASSLGGASPYEQYF. CDR3 DNA sequence: TGTGCCAGCAGCTTGGGCGGGGCCAGTCCTTACGAGCAGTACTTC.